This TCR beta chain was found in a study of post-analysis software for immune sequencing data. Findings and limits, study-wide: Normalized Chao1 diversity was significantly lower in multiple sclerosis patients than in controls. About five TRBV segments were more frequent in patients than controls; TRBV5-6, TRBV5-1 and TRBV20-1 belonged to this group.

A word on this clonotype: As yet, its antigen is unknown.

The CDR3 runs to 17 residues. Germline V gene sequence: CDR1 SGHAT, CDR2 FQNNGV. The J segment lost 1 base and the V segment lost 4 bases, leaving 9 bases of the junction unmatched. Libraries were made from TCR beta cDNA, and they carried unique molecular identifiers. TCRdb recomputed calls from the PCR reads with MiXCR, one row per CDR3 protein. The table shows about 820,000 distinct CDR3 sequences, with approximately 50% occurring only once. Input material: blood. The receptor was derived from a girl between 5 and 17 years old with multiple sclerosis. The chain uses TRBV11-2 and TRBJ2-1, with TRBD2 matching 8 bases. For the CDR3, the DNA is TGTGCCAGCAGCTCCTTCTGGATAGCGGGGTCCTACAATGAGCAGTTCTTC. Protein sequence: CASSSFWIAGSYNEQFF. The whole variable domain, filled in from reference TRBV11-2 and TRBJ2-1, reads EAGVAQSPRYKIIEKRQSVAFWCNPISGHATLYWYQQILGQGPKLLIQFQNNGVVDDSQLPKDRFSAERLKGVDSTLKIQPAKLEDSAVYLCASSSFWIAGSYNEQFFGPGTRLTVL.